This section outlines one T cell receptor beta chain sequence together with its context. Its antigen is currently not known. Base-call qualities are not available, and no considerably larger clone is one nucleotide away. Library method: the immunoSEQ multiplex PCR assay. In TCRdb, the immuneACCESS table is reduced to in-frame sequences with V and J assigned. These tables do not hold every clone; where another copy was compared, an unresolved V gene accounts for under half, and the others remain unexplained. Across this sample there are tens of thousands of clones, with just under 95% seen only once. The top ten hold 0.3% to 0.35% of the sample. Per the germline V gene, SGDLS is the CDR1 and YYNGEE is the CDR2. V gives up 7 bases and J gives up 4 bases, and the segment between their germline ends measures 15 bases. Reading from cysteine to phenylalanine, the CDR3 counts 14 amino acids. The DNA shown is the 42-base CDR3, in frame from base 1.

This sample was included in a study of technical replicates of blood from a few donors (dated by TCRdb to between 2016 and 2019). The sequencing input was T cells isolated from PBMCs. This sequence originates from a human donor in good health. This chain is built from TRBV9 and TRBJ1-3; the D segment could be TRBD1, given 6 matching bases. The CDR3 sequence is CASHGGGWGNTIYF. The nucleotide sequence is given as TGTGCCAGCCACGGGGGGGGCTGGGGAAACACCATATATTTT.